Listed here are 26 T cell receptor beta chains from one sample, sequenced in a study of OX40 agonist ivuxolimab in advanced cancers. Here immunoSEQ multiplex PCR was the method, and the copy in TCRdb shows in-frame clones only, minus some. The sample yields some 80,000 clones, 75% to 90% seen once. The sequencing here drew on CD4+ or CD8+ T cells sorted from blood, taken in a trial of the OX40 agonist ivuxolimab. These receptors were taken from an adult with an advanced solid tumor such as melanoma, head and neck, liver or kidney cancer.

The CDR3 is CASSLTGVGTEAFF. In DNA form, the CDR3 reads TGTGCCAGCAGCTTAACTGGGGTTGGGACTGAAGCTTTCTTT. The chain links TRBV7-3 to TRBJ1-1, with D unclear. CDR1 is SGHTA, CDR2 FQGTGA, per germline. The CDR3 extends over 14 amino acids. Trimming removed 0 bases from V and 5 bases from J, with 10 bases in between.

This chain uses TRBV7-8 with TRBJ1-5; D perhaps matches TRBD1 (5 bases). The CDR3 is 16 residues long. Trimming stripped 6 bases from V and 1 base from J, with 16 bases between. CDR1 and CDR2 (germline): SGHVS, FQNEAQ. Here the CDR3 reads CASSPGAAGSNQPQHF. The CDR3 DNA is TGTGCCAGCAGTCCCGGGGCGGCAGGGAGCAATCAGCCCCAGCATTTT.

The CDR3 reads CASSLAITGRYEQYF. CDR3 coding DNA: TGTGCCAGCAGCCTGGCGATCACAGGGAGGTACGAGCAGTACTTC. V gene TRBV27 combines with J gene TRBJ2-7; D tentatively fits TRBD1 or TRBD2 (6 bases each). Germline V lookup: CDR1 MNHEY, CDR2 SMNVEV (reference sequence). The CDR3 totals 15 residues. Trimming removed 6 bases from V and 4 bases from J, with 19 bases in between.

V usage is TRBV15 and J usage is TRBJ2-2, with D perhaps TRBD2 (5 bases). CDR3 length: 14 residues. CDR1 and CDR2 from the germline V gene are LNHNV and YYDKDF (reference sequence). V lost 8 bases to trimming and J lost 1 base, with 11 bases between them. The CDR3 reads CATREDLNTGELFF. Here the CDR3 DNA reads TGTGCCACCCGCGAGGACTTGAACACCGGGGAGCTGTTTTTT.

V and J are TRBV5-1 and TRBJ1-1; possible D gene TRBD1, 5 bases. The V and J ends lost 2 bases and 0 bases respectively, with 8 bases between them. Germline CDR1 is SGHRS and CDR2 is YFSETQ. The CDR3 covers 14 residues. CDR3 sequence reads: CASSLEGMNTEAFF. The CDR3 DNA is TGCGCCAGCAGCTTAGAGGGGATGAACACTGAAGCTTTCTTT.

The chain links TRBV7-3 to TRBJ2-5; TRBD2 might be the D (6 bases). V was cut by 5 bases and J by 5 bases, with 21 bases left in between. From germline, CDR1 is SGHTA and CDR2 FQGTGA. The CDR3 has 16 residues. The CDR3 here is CASSAGTAAGLETQYF. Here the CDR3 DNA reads TGTGCCAGCAGCGCCGGGACCGCCGCGGGGCTCGAGACCCAGTACTTC.

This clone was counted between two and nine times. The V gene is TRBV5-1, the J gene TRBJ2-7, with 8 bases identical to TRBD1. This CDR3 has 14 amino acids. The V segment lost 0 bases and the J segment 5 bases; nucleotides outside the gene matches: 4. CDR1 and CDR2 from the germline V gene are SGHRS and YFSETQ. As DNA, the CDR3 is TGCGCCAGCAGCTTGGATGGACAGGGTAACGAGCAGTACTTC. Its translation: CASSLDGQGNEQYF.

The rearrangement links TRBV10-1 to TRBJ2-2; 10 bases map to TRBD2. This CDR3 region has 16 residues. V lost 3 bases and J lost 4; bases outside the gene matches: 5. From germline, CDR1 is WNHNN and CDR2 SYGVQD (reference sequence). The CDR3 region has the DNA TGCGCCAGCAGTGAACAGCGGGGGGGTGGCACCGGGGAGCTGTTTTTT. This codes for CASSEQRGGGTGELFF.

The DNA of the CDR3 is TGTGCCTGGGAAGGGACCTCGAACACCGGGGAGCTGTTTTTT. This codes for CAWEGTSNTGELFF. This sequence joins TRBV30 and TRBJ2-2; the D call may be TRBD1 or TRBD2 (5 bases each). This CDR3 has 14 residues. The germline CDR1 and CDR2 sequences are GTSNPN and SVGIG (reference sequence). V dropped 5 bases and J dropped 0 bases, with 10 bases sitting between them.

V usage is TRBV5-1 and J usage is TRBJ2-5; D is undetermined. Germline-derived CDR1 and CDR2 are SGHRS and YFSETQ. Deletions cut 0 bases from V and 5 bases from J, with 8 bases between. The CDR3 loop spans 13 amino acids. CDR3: CASSLVGPETQYF. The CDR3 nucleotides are TGCGCCAGCAGCTTGGTAGGGCCCGAGACCCAGTACTTC. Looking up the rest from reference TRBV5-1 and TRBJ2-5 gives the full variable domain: KAGVTQTPRYLIKTRGQQVTLSCSPISGHRSVSWYQQTPGQGLQFLFEYFSETQRNKGNFPGRFSGRQFSNSRSEMNVSTLELGDSALYLCASSLVGPETQYFGPGTRLLVL.

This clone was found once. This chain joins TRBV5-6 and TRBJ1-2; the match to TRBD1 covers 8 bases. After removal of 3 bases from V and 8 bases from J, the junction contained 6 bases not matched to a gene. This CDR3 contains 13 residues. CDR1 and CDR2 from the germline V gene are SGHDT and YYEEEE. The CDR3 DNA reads TGTGCCAGCAGCTCTTCAGGGGGCCGAGGCTACACCTTC. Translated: CASSSSGGRGYTF.

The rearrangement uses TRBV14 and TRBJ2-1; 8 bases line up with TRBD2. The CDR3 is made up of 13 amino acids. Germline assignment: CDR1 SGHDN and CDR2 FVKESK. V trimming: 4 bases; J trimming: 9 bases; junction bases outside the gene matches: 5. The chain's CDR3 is CASSPAGVFEQFF. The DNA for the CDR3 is TGTGCCAGCAGCCCAGCGGGAGTATTTGAGCAGTTCTTC.

CDR3 residues: CASSLSASGGRQYF. DNA of the CDR3: TGTGCCAGCAGTTTATCAGCTAGCGGGGGGCGCCAGTACTTC. The V call is TRBV27, the J call TRBJ2-7; 11 bases match TRBD2. The CDR3 sequence is 14 residues long. Germline CDR1 reads MNHEY; CDR2 reads SMNVEV (reference sequence). V was pared by 0 bases and J by 10 bases, with 5 bases of the junction left unmatched.

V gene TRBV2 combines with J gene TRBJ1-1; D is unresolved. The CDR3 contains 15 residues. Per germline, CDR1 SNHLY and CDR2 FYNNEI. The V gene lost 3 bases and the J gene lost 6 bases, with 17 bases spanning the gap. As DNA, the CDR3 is TGTGCCAGCAGTGATGCAGCCAATATTCCCCCTGAAGCTTTCTTT. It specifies CASSDAANIPPEAFF. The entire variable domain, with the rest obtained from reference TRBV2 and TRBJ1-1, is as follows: EPEVTQTPSHQVTQMGQEVILRCVPISNHLYFYWYRQILGQKVEFLVSFYNNEISEKSEIFDDQFSVERPDGSNFTLKIRSTKLEDSAMYFCASSDAANIPPEAFFGQGTRLTVV.

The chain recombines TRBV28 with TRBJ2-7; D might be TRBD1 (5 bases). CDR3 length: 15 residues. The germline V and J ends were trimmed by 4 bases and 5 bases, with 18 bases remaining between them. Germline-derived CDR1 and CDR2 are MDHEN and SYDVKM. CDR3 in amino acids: CASSSSATGNHEQYF. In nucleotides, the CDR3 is TGTGCCAGCAGTTCCTCCGCTACAGGTAACCACGAGCAGTACTTC.

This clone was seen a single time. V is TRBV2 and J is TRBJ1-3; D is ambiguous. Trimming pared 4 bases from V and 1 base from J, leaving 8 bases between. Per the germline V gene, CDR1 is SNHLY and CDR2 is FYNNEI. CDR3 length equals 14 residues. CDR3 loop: CASSVRESGNTIYF. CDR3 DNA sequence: TGTGCCAGCAGTGTGCGGGAGTCTGGAAACACCATATATTTT.

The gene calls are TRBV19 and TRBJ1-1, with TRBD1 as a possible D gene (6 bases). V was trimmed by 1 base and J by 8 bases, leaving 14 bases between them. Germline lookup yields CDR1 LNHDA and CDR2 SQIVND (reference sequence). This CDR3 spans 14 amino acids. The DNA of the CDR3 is TGTGCCAGTAGTATAGGACCTCGACAGGCAGAAGCTTTCTTT. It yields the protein CASSIGPRQAEAFF.

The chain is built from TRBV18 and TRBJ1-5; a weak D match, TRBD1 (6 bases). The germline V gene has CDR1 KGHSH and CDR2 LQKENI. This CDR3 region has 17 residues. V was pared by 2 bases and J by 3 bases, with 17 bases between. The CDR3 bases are TGTGCCAGCTCACCAACGGGGGGCAGGGGCTACAATCAGCCCCAGCATTTT. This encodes CASSPTGGRGYNQPQHF.

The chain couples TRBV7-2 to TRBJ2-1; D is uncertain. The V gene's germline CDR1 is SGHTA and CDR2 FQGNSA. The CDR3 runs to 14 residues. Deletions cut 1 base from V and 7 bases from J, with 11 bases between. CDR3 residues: CASSLVSASNEQFF. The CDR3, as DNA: TGTGCCAGCAGCTTAGTTTCGGCCTCGAATGAGCAGTTCTTC.

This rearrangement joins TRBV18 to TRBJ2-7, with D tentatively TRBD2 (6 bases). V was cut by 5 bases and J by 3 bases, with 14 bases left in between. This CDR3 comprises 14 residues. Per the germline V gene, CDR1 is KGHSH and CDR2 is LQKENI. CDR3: CASSGRGTDYEQYF. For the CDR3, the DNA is TGTGCCAGCTCAGGTCGGGGGACGGACTACGAGCAGTACTTC.

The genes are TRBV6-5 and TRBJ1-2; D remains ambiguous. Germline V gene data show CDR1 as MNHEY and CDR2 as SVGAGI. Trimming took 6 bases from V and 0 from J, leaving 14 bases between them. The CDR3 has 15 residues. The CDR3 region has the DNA TGTGCCAGCAGGGAAAGGACCGCAGCTAACTATGGCTACACCTTC. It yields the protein CASRERTAANYGYTF.

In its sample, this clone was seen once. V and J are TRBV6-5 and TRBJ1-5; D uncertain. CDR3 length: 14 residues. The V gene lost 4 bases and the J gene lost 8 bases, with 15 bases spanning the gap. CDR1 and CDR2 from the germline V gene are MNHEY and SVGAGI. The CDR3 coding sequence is TGTGCCAGCAGTTCTCAACGAGTCGGAGAGCCCCAGCATTTT. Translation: CASSSQRVGEPQHF.

For the CDR3, the DNA is TGTGCCAGCAATCTAATGGGGGGCCGCAATGAGCAGTTCTTC. Translation: CASNLMGGRNEQFF. The chain employs TRBV6-6 and TRBJ2-1, with D perhaps assigned TRBD1 or TRBD2 (6 bases each). CDR3 length: 14 residues. Germline-derived CDR1 and CDR2 are MNHNY and SVGAGI (reference sequence). The germline V and J ends were trimmed by 7 bases and 6 bases, with 16 bases remaining between them.

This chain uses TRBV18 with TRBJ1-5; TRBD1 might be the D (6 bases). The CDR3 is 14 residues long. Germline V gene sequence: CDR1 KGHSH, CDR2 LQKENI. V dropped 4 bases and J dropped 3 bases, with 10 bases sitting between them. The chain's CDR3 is CASSQGVDNQPQHF. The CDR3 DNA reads TGTGCCAGCTCACAGGGGGTCGACAATCAGCCCCAGCATTTT.

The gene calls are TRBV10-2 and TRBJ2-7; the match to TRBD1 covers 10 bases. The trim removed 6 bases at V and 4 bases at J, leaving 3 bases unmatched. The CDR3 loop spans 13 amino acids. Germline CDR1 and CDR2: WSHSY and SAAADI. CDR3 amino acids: CASSRQGAYEQYF. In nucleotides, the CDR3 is TGCGCCAGCAGCCGACAGGGGGCTTACGAGCAGTACTTC.

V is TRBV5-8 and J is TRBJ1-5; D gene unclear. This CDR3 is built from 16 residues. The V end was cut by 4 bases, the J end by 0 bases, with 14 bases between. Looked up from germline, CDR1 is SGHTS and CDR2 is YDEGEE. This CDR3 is CASSPGDGISNQPQHF. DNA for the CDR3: TGTGCCAGCAGCCCCGGAGACGGGATTAGCAATCAGCCCCAGCATTTT. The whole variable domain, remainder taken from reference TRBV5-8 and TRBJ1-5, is EAGVTQSPTHLIKTRGQQATLRCSPISGHTSVYWYQQALGLGLQFLLWYDEGEERNRGNFPPRFSGRQFPNYSSELNVNALELEDSALYLCASSPGDGISNQPQHFGDGTRLSIL.